This TCR beta chain is from a study of blood T cells in healthy people across ages. Study-level findings and limits: PBMCs that were unsorted prevented a conclusive naive versus antigen-experienced comparison. Because donor CMV status was unknown, expanded clonotype changes were possibly confounded.

It was with a sample-barcoded 5' primer and a J-beta primer mix that a second PCR of roughly 6 to 12 cycles was run. Carrying 12 random nucleotides, a template-switch adaptor labeled each individual cDNA molecule. TCRdb re-called the 5' RACE reads through MiXCR, storing one row per CDR3 protein. The sample shows 650,000 to 1,000,000 distinct CDR3 sequences, approximately 35% of them seen only once. The length of the CDR3 is 12 residues. CDR1 and CDR2 from the germline V gene are SGDLS and YYNGEE. With 3 bases removed from V and 9 bases from J, the gap between germline ends came to 10 bases. With each sample, at least 5.5 micrograms of total RNA were extracted. This clonotype showed up many times. Its antigen is currently unknown.

The chain has TRBV9 and TRBJ2-1; no reliable D call. This TCR came from a man in his late teens or twenties in good health. Material: blood. The CDR3 is CASSGSNSEQFF. The CDR3 DNA is TGTGCCAGCAGCGGATCTAATTCTGAGCAGTTCTTC.